This TCR beta chain came from a study of T-cell reconstitution after alpha-beta-depleted transplantation in children. A library of TCRbeta sequences, prepared with unique molecular identifiers, was generated. Each CDR3 protein gets one entry after TCRdb re-called the PCR reads with MiXCR. The table records 700,000 to 950,000 distinct CDR3 sequences, under 20% of them present only once. For this clonotype: Its antigen is still unknown.

The germline V gene encodes CDR1 SEHNR and CDR2 FQNEAQ (reference sequence). V gave up 2 bases and J gave up 0 bases, with 10 bases separating them. The CDR3 has 16 residues. General study results and limits: Reportedly, alpha-beta T cells present about two months post-transplant originated from several hundred expanded clones of graft origin. Fresh T-cell production supplied most of the T-cell counts and diversity seen one year after transplant. Some patients showed high day-60 TCRbeta diversity, which derived from surviving recipient T cells and thymic progenitors.

The sequencing used PBMCs, mostly from graft donor cells, collected 360 days after TCRalphabeta/CD19-depleted stem cell transplant. The chain is built from TRBV7-9 and TRBJ2-2; possible D gene TRBD1, 5 bases. This TCR was recovered from a male patient under 18 who had a stem cell transplant for acute lymphoblastic leukemia, so the T cells may come from the graft donor. The CDR3 coding sequence is TGTGCCAGCAGCTTATGGGGCACCTCGAACACCGGGGAGCTGTTTTTT. It specifies CASSLWGTSNTGELFF.